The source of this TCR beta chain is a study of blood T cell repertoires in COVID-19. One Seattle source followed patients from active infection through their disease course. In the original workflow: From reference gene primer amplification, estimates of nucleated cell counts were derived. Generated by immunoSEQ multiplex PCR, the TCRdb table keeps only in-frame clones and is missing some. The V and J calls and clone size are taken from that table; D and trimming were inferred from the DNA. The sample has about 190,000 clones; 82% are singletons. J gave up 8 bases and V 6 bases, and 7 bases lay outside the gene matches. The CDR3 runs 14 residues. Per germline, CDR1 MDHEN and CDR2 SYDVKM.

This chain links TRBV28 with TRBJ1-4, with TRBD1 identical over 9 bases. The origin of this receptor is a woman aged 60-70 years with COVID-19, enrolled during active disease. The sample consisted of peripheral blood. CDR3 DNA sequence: TGTGCCAGCAGCACAGGGGGCAATGAAGAAAAACTGTTTTTT. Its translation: CASSTGGNEEKLFF.